This TCR beta chain was identified during a study of cytomegalovirus exposure and HLA in healthy donors. Those who donated were healthy bone marrow donors. Study findings and constraints: An analysis that came later showed most CMV-associated TCR beta chains appearing HLA-restricted. An analysis was carried out at a later point. It showed that HLA-associated TCR beta chains were more clonally expanded than equally common non-associated chains.

There are 14 residues in the CDR3. Germline CDR1 and CDR2: LNHDA and SQIVND (reference sequence). The ends were cut back, 7 bases at V and 2 bases at J, with 14 bases in the middle. The PCR had 60 Vbeta and 13 Jbeta primers. Method: immunoSEQ multiplex PCR; TCRdb's copy keeps in-frame clones and lacks some. Among about 240,000 clones listed, roughly 82% were seen once. The sample holds one count of this clone. The antigen remains undetermined. This TCR derives from a woman aged 40-49 years in good health and CMV-seropositive. This chain connects TRBV19 to TRBJ1-2, with D hard to call. The sequencing sample was made of PBMCs. CDR3 DNA: TGTGCCAGTACCGAACACAGTTCCAACTATGGCTACACCTTC. Amino acids: CASTEHSSNYGYTF.